Below, 26 T cell receptor beta chains from the same sample are listed, as sequenced in a study of shared clonotypes between healthy human individuals. TCRdb's table, derived via immunoSEQ multiplex PCR, lists solely in-frame clones and lacks some. The sample includes roughly 1,800,000 clones, about 95% of them seen just once. Naivety among CD8 cells was defined by CD45RO negativity and positive CCR7 selection, thereby excluding terminally differentiated effector memory CD45RA+ cells. Input material: naive CD8+ T cells sorted from blood. Receptors were obtained from a young man in good health.

This clone appeared once. This rearrangement joins TRBV6-1 to TRBJ2-3, with D unresolved. Looked up from germline, CDR1 is MNHNS and CDR2 is SASEGT. The CDR3 sequence is 13 residues long. The germline V and J ends were trimmed by 3 bases and 6 bases, with 10 bases remaining between them. CDR3 nucleotides: TGTGCCAGCAGTGACGGTCCCATGGATACGCAGTATTTT. Protein product: CASSDGPMDTQYF.

The rearrangement links TRBV30 to TRBJ2-1; either TRBD1 or TRBD2 may fit D (5 bases each). The CDR3 length is 12 residues. Germline CDR1 GTSNPN, CDR2 SVGIG (reference sequence). Deletions cut 5 bases from V and 3 bases from J, with 8 bases between. As DNA, the CDR3 is TGTGCCTGGGGGACGGTCTACAATGAGCAGTTCTTC. It encodes CAWGTVYNEQFF. The whole variable domain, remainder taken from reference TRBV30 and TRBJ2-1, is SQTIHQWPATLVQPVGSPLSLECTVEGTSNPNLYWYRQAAGRGLQLLFYSVGIGQISSEVPQNLSASRPQDRQFILSSKKLLLSDSGFYLCAWGTVYNEQFFGPGTRLTVL.

This clone was seen just once. The chain links TRBV7-9 to TRBJ2-5; D gene uncertain. The CDR3 loop spans 13 amino acids. V lost 2 bases and J lost 5, with 9 bases in between. Germline CDR1 SEHNR, CDR2 FQNEAQ (reference sequence). In nucleotides, the CDR3 is TGTGCCAGCAGCTTAATTCCCGAGGAGACCCAGTACTTC. Translated: CASSLIPEETQYF.

The chain couples TRBV21-1 to TRBJ2-7. TRBV21-1 represents a pseudogene. The CDR3 has 14 residues. The CDR3 DNA reads TGTGCCAGCAGCAAAGAAGATGGGCTAGACGAGCAGTACTTC. This translates into CASSKEDGLDEQYF.

Here the CDR3 DNA reads TGTGCCAGCAGCCCCGAGACAGGGGCATCAAGGTCTGAAGCTTTCTTT. It yields the protein CASSPETGASRSEAFF. The chain links TRBV7-9 to TRBJ1-1, with TRBD1 matching over 8 bases. J was trimmed by 6 bases and V by 5 bases; bases with no gene match: 14. From germline, CDR1 is SEHNR and CDR2 FQNEAQ (reference sequence). The CDR3 extends over 16 amino acids.

This chain uses TRBV5-1 with TRBJ1-1; no definite D call. The V and J ends lost 0 bases and 3 bases respectively, with 12 bases between them. Germline assignment: CDR1 SGHRS and CDR2 YFSETQ. CDR3 length: 15 amino acids. The CDR3 loop is CASSLGAGLDTEAFF. The CDR3 bases are TGCGCCAGCAGCTTGGGTGCGGGGTTGGACACTGAAGCTTTCTTT.

The gene calls are TRBV16 and TRBJ1-2; D is unclear. Germline V gene data show CDR1 as KGHSY and CDR2 as FQNENV. Trimming removed 4 bases from V and 3 bases from J, with 12 bases in between. The CDR3 sequence is 14 residues long. CDR3 DNA sequence: TGTGCCAGCAGCCCCGACGGGAGCCACTATGGCTACACCTTC. Residues: CASSPDGSHYGYTF.

The chain links TRBV13 to TRBJ2-2, with D unclear. V lost 1 base, J lost 3 bases, and 6 bases lay in between. The CDR3 has 14 residues. The germline CDR1 and CDR2 sequences are PRHDT and FYEKMQ (reference sequence). CDR3 amino acids: CASSLVGYTGELFF. In DNA form, the CDR3 reads TGTGCCAGCAGCTTAGTGGGGTACACCGGGGAGCTGTTTTTT.

This clone has a single count. The gene calls are TRBV13 and TRBJ2-1, with TRBD2 identical over 13 bases. Germline CDR1 reads PRHDT; CDR2 reads FYEKMQ (reference sequence). The ends lost 1 base at V and 6 bases at J; junction bases unmatched: 9. The length of the CDR3 is 18 residues. The CDR3 region has the DNA TGTGCCAGCAGCTTAGCCATCGAAACTAGCGGGAGGGCCAATGAGCAGTTCTTC. It codes for CASSLAIETSGRANEQFF.

The chain carries TRBV28 and TRBJ1-2; the match to TRBD1 covers 8 bases. The CDR3 has 16 residues. The V segment lost 4 bases and the J segment 3 bases; nucleotides outside the gene matches: 10. Germline assignment: CDR1 MDHEN and CDR2 SYDVKM. CDR3 amino acids: CASSSRGLTDHYGYTF. The CDR3 DNA is TGTGCCAGCAGTTCCAGGGGGCTGACCGATCACTATGGCTACACCTTC.

The rearrangement joins TRBV9 to TRBJ2-7; the D call may be TRBD1 or TRBD2 (5 bases each). The germline V gene encodes CDR1 SGDLS and CDR2 YYNGEE. The CDR3 sequence is 15 residues long. V lost 3 bases to trimming and J lost 2 bases, with 15 bases between them. The CDR3 loop is CASSAGAGSTYEQYF. Written as DNA, the CDR3 is TGTGCCAGCAGCGCCGGAGCAGGGAGTACCTACGAGCAGTACTTC. The whole variable domain, remainder taken from reference TRBV9 and TRBJ2-7, is DSGVTQTPKHLITATGQRVTLRCSPRSGDLSVYWYQQSLDQGLQFLIQYYNGEERAKGNILERFSAQQFPDLHSELNLSSLELGDSALYFCASSAGAGSTYEQYFGPGTRLTVT.

This clone has just one count. The chain couples TRBV4-1 to TRBJ1-1; 9 positions match TRBD1. V shed 3 bases, J shed 0 bases, and the junction held 5 bases outside the gene matches. The CDR3 is 16 residues long. Germline CDR1 and CDR2: MGHRA and YSYEKL. DNA of the CDR3: TGCGCCAGCAGCCACGGGACAGGGATCATGAACACTGAAGCTTTCTTT. This gives the protein CASSHGTGIMNTEAFF.

V is TRBV4-3 and J is TRBJ1-2; a weak D match, TRBD1 (5 bases). Germline V CDR1 and CDR2: LGHNA, YSLEER. This CDR3 is built from 14 residues. Trimming shortened V by 0 bases and J by 3 bases, and 8 bases separated the two germline ends. CDR3 sequence: CASSQEGVDYGYTF. CDR3 DNA: TGCGCCAGCAGCCAAGAGGGGGTGGACTATGGCTACACCTTC.

The chain carries TRBV5-6 and TRBJ2-7; D may be TRBD1 (5 bases). The germline V and J ends were trimmed by 2 bases and 2 bases, with 17 bases remaining between them. Per the germline V gene, CDR1 is SGHDT and CDR2 is YYEEEE. This CDR3 has 16 residues. CDR3 residues: CASSFRLAGRPYEQYF. The CDR3 DNA sequence: TGTGCCAGCAGCTTTAGATTGGCAGGGCGCCCCTACGAGCAGTACTTC.

The V gene is TRBV30, the J gene TRBJ1-4; D is possibly TRBD1 (5 bases). The CDR3 extends over 14 amino acids. Germline V gene sequence: CDR1 GTSNPN, CDR2 SVGIG (reference sequence). V was pared by 0 bases and J by 7 bases, with 12 bases between. The chain's CDR3 is CAWSVRGTSEKLFF. CDR3 DNA: TGTGCCTGGAGTGTACGAGGGACGAGTGAAAAACTGTTTTTT.

Written as DNA, the CDR3 is TGTGCCAGCAGCAAAACGAGACTAGCGGATACCTACGAGCAGTACTTC. It translates to CASSKTRLADTYEQYF. The chain carries TRBV21-1 and TRBJ2-7; the table names TRBD2, a call not compared with the DNA. TRBV21-1 is termed a pseudogene. The CDR3 covers 16 residues.

The rearrangement uses TRBV4-3 and TRBJ2-2; 9 positions agree with TRBD1. V shed 0 bases, J shed 5 bases, and the junction held 10 bases outside the gene matches. CDR3 length: 18 amino acids. In germline, CDR1 is LGHNA, CDR2 YSLEER. CDR3 region: CASSQELTGTGLTGELFF. Here the CDR3 DNA reads TGCGCCAGCAGCCAAGAGTTAACCGGGACAGGGCTTACCGGGGAGCTGTTTTTT.

V usage is TRBV15 and J usage is TRBJ2-5; D is unresolved. CDR1 is LNHNV, CDR2 YYDKDF, per germline (reference sequence). The CDR3 length is 11 residues. V was shortened by 5 bases and J by 1 base, with 2 bases between the two germline ends. Here the CDR3 DNA reads TGTGCCACCAGCGGCCAAGAGACCCAGTACTTC. It is translated as CATSGQETQYF.

The chain has TRBV5-6 and TRBJ1-4; D not certain. Trimming took 5 bases from V and 7 from J, leaving 15 bases between them. This CDR3 is built from 14 residues. The germline V gene has CDR1 SGHDT and CDR2 YYEEEE. CDR3 protein: CASSHGSVIEKLFF. The CDR3, as DNA: TGTGCCAGCAGTCACGGTTCCGTCATTGAAAAACTGTTTTTT.

This clone is a singleton in its sample. The chain employs TRBV4-1 and TRBJ2-7, with D maybe TRBD1 (5 bases). Germline lookup yields CDR1 MGHRA and CDR2 YSYEKL. The CDR3 loop spans 13 amino acids. Trimming took off 5 bases at V and 3 bases at J, with 11 bases between the two ends. The CDR3 nucleotides read TGCGCCAGCAGCTACGACAGTTACTACGAGCAGTACTTC. Its translation is CASSYDSYYEQYF.

The chain uses TRBV5-4 and TRBJ2-5; maybe TRBD2 (5 bases). Germline V CDR1 and CDR2: SGHNT, YYREEE (reference sequence). Trimming removed 4 bases at V and 5 bases at J, with 18 bases between. The CDR3 length is 15 residues. CDR3 protein: CASSRSGLYEETQYF. CDR3 DNA: TGTGCCAGCAGCCGGTCGGGGTTGTACGAGGAGACCCAGTACTTC.

CDR3 region: CASRSAQGNQETQYF. CDR3 sequence (DNA): TGTGCCAGCAGATCGGCGCAGGGAAACCAAGAGACCCAGTACTTC. The rearrangement links TRBV28 to TRBJ2-5, with D perhaps matching TRBD1 (5 bases). Between the trimmed V and J ends, which lost 6 bases and 0 bases, there was a span of 14 bases. Germline CDR1 MDHEN, CDR2 SYDVKM. This CDR3 is 15 amino acids long. The variable domain in full, completed from reference TRBV28 and TRBJ2-5, reads DVKVTQSSRYLVKRTGEKVFLECVQDMDHENMFWYRQDPGLGLRLIYFSYDVKMKEKGDIPEGYSVSREKKERFSLILESASTNQTSMYLCASRSAQGNQETQYFGPGTRLLVL.

This clone occurred once. The rearrangement joins TRBV11-3 to TRBJ2-7; D is unclear. Trimming removed 5 bases at V and 5 bases at J, with 13 bases between. Germline values: CDR1 SGHNT, CDR2 YENEEA. This CDR3 region has 13 residues. CDR3 in DNA: TGTGCCAGCAGCCTCCTCTGTTACGACGAGCAGTACTTC. Translating it yields CASSLLCYDEQYF.

This clone was detected once. CDR3 residues: CASSYDRGTDTQYF. The CDR3 DNA is TGTGCCAGCAGTTACGACCGAGGAACAGATACGCAGTATTTT. This chain connects TRBV6-5 to TRBJ2-3; D call uncertain. CDR1 is MNHEY and CDR2 is SVGAGI in the germline V gene. There are 14 residues in the CDR3. Trimming took off 2 bases at V and 3 bases at J, with 9 bases between the two ends.

This chain connects TRBV6-5 to TRBJ2-2; perhaps TRBD1 as D (7 bases). This CDR3 contains 13 residues. Germline CDR1 and CDR2: MNHEY and SVGAGI. Trimming pared 7 bases from V and 7 bases from J, leaving 13 bases between. In nucleotides, the CDR3 is TGTGCCAGCACCGGGGGACAGTTCGGGGAGCTGTTTTTT. Residues: CASTGGQFGELFF.

The sample holds one count of this clone. The same CDR3 also results from other DNA sequences found in this sample. The chain links TRBV11-2 to TRBJ2-7, with D hard to call. The V gene's germline CDR1 is SGHAT and CDR2 FQNNGV. Trimming stripped 5 bases from V and 1 base from J, with 6 bases between. The CDR3 contains 12 residues. The CDR3 nucleotides read TGTGCCAGCAGCCCCCGATCCTACGAGCAGTACTTC. Protein: CASSPRSYEQYF.